These 26 T cell receptor beta chains were sequenced from one sample in a study of CD4 T cells in relation to SARS-CoV-2 and coronaviruses. The unexposed donors gave CD4+ T cells in about 2010-2019, prior to COVID-19. The cells were cultured for over eight days before CD4+ T cells were isolated. Antigens of these TCRs are unknown. Profiled with immunoSEQ multiplex PCR; TCRdb holds only in-frame clones, not every one. The sample contains under 30,000 clones, more than 65% of which appear only once. Sample: CD4+ T cells from PBMCs, cultured in vitro. The receptors come from a human donor in good health.

The chain joins TRBV5-5 to TRBJ2-3; either TRBD1 or TRBD2 may supply D (5 bases each). Per germline, CDR1 SGHKS and CDR2 YYEKEE (reference sequence). V lost 0 bases and J lost 2, with 13 bases in between. The CDR3 spans 16 residues. In nucleotides, the CDR3 is TGTGCCAGCAGCTTGGGTCTAGTCGGGGCCACAGATACGCAGTATTTT. Translation gives CASSLGLVGATDTQYF.

CDR3 amino acids: CASSLGGQVNTGELFF. The CDR3 bases are TGTGCCAGCAGCTTGGGGGGCCAGGTTAACACCGGGGAGCTGTTTTTT. The rearrangement joins TRBV5-4 to TRBJ2-2; a possible D gene is TRBD1 (5 bases). From germline, CDR1 is SGHNT and CDR2 YYREEE (reference sequence). V was trimmed by 0 bases and J by 2 bases, leaving 11 bases between them. This CDR3 has 16 residues. The full variable domain, rest sourced from reference TRBV5-4 and TRBJ2-2, is ETGVTQSPTHLIKTRGQQVTLRCSSQSGHNTVSWYQQALGQGPQFIFQYYREEENGRGNFPPRFSGLQFPNYSSELNVNALELDDSALYLCASSLGGQVNTGELFFGEGSRLTVL.

This rearrangement joins TRBV3-1 (or the pseudogene TRBV3-2) to TRBJ2-3, with 10 bases aligning to TRBD2. Germline CDR1 and CDR2: LGHDT and YNNKEL (reference sequence). The ends lost 2 bases at V and 1 base at J; junction bases unmatched: 6. The CDR3 covers 17 residues. The CDR3 sequence is CASSQSLLAGRTDTQYF. The CDR3, as DNA: TGTGCCAGCAGCCAAAGCCTACTAGCGGGACGCACAGATACGCAGTATTTT.

The chain uses TRBV5-1 and TRBJ1-5, with TRBD1 as a possible D gene (5 bases). The CDR3 consists of 13 residues. Germline values: CDR1 SGHRS, CDR2 YFSETQ. V lost 4 bases, J lost 2 bases, and 7 bases lay in between. The CDR3 region is CASSRDRNQPQHF. The CDR3 bases are TGCGCCAGCAGCAGGGACCGCAATCAGCCCCAGCATTTT.

The chain recombines TRBV7-9 with TRBJ1-4, with TRBD1 identical over 8 bases. CDR1 is SEHNR, CDR2 FQNEAQ, per germline (reference sequence). The V and J ends lost 5 bases and 0 bases, in that order; junction bases with no gene match: 5. This CDR3 comprises 16 residues. CDR3 nucleotides: TGTGCCAGCAGCGCCGACAGGGGAACAACTAATGAAAAACTGTTTTTT. Translating it yields CASSADRGTTNEKLFF. Looking up the rest from reference TRBV7-9 and TRBJ1-4 gives the full variable domain: DTGVSQNPRHKITKRGQNVTFRCDPISEHNRLYWYRQTLGQGPEFLTYFQNEAQLEKSRLLSDRFSAERPKGSFSTLEIQRTEQGDSAMYLCASSADRGTTNEKLFFGSGTQLSVL.

This chain uses TRBV7-8 with TRBJ2-5; 7 bases agree with TRBD2. The CDR3 loop spans 13 amino acids. The junction had 3 bases not matched to a gene; V was cut back by 3 bases and J by 5 bases. Germline CDR1 is SGHVS and CDR2 is FQNEAQ. CDR3 sequence: CASSLGGEETQYF. The CDR3 region has the DNA TGTGCCAGCAGCTTGGGAGGGGAGGAGACCCAGTACTTC.

CDR3 DNA sequence: TGTGCCAGCAGCTTGGGGGGACTAGCGGGAAAAATAAACAATGAGCAGTTCTTC. Protein: CASSLGGLAGKINNEQFF. The chain links TRBV5-4 to TRBJ2-1; 13 bases agree with TRBD2. CDR3 length equals 18 residues. V lost 0 bases, J lost 5 bases, and 8 bases stayed unmatched. Per germline, CDR1 SGHNT and CDR2 YYREEE (reference sequence).

The rearrangement uses TRBV11-3 and TRBJ2-1; D is uncertain. Germline loops: CDR1 SGHNT, CDR2 YENEEA. The CDR3 length is 12 residues. Trimming took off 5 bases at V and 8 bases at J, with 10 bases between the two ends. CDR3 sequence: CASSKLLDEQFF. In nucleotides, the CDR3 is TGTGCCAGCAGCAAACTTCTGGATGAGCAGTTCTTC.

This chain joins TRBV2 and TRBJ2-2; 8 bases fit TRBD2. CDR1 is SNHLY and CDR2 is FYNNEI in the germline V gene. V lost 11 bases and J lost 7; bases outside the gene matches: 12. The CDR3 runs 14 residues. Written as DNA, the CDR3 is TGTGCCCCACCCACGGGAGGGCCGAGCGGGGAGCTGTTTTTT. Amino acid sequence: CAPPTGGPSGELFF.

V is TRBV4-2 and J is TRBJ2-1, with TRBD2 as a possible D gene (6 bases). Deletions cut 0 bases from V and 9 bases from J, with 15 bases between. This CDR3 has 15 amino acids. CDR1 is LGHNA, CDR2 YNFKEQ, per germline. CDR3 sequence: CASSQETSGGVEQFF. CDR3 bases: TGTGCCAGCAGCCAAGAGACGTCTGGCGGGGTTGAGCAGTTCTTC.

CDR3 nucleotide sequence: TGTGCCAGCAGACTACAGGGGGATCAGCCCCAGCATTTT. Its protein is CASRLQGDQPQHF. The chain is built from TRBV2 and TRBJ1-5; TRBD1 matches at 8 bases. CDR1 and CDR2 from the germline V gene are SNHLY and FYNNEI. The V and J ends lost 6 bases and 5 bases, in that order; junction bases with no gene match: 3. This CDR3 region has 13 residues.

The chain joins TRBV11-2 to TRBJ2-3, with 10 bases aligning to TRBD2. CDR3 length: 19 amino acids. The V gene's germline CDR1 is SGHAT and CDR2 FQNNGV. With 5 bases clipped from V and 3 bases from J, the junction kept 17 bases outside the gene matches. CDR3 in amino acids: CASSHRGARASGGTDTQYF. The CDR3 DNA reads TGTGCCAGCAGCCACCGAGGGGCGAGGGCTAGCGGGGGAACAGATACGCAGTATTTT.

This chain joins TRBV9 and TRBJ2-5, with 11 bases that match TRBD2. Germline V lookup: CDR1 SGDLS, CDR2 YYNGEE. This CDR3 has 16 residues. Germline trimming cut 4 bases from V and 2 bases from J; bases unmatched to any gene: 7. The CDR3 is CASSPLAGGPQETQYF. Here the CDR3 DNA reads TGTGCCAGCAGCCCCTTAGCGGGGGGGCCACAAGAGACCCAGTACTTC.

The J gene is TRBJ2-7, the V gene TRBV9, with D maybe TRBD2 (6 bases). Germline CDR1 reads SGDLS; CDR2 reads YYNGEE. V was clipped by 0 bases and J by 0 bases, with 7 bases between them. This CDR3 is 14 amino acids long. The DNA of the CDR3 is TGTGCCAGCAGCGTAGGGGACTTCTCCTACGAGCAGTACTTC. Amino acid sequence: CASSVGDFSYEQYF. The entire variable domain, with the rest obtained from reference TRBV9 and TRBJ2-7, is as follows: DSGVTQTPKHLITATGQRVTLRCSPRSGDLSVYWYQQSLDQGLQFLIQYYNGEERAKGNILERFSAQQFPDLHSELNLSSLELGDSALYFCASSVGDFSYEQYFGPGTRLTVT.

The genes are TRBV5-6 and TRBJ2-3; no clear D gene. This CDR3 is built from 11 residues. V was clipped by 6 bases and J by 4 bases, with 6 bases between them. Germline V gene sequence: CDR1 SGHDT, CDR2 YYEEEE. The CDR3 here is CASTQADTQYF. CDR3 nucleotide sequence: TGTGCCAGCACGCAGGCAGATACGCAGTATTTT.

This chain connects TRBV7-9 to TRBJ1-5; TRBD1 matches at 9 bases. This CDR3 has 15 amino acids. J was trimmed by 9 bases and V by 1 base; bases with no gene match: 7. The germline V gene encodes CDR1 SEHNR and CDR2 FQNEAQ (reference sequence). CDR3 sequence: CASSLDSGQGRPQHF. The CDR3 DNA follows: TGTGCCAGCAGCTTAGATTCGGGACAGGGTCGGCCCCAGCATTTT.

This clone was observed a few times. The V call is TRBV19, the J call TRBJ1-1; no clear D. Germline CDR1 and CDR2: LNHDA and SQIVND (reference sequence). The CDR3 has 13 amino acids. V shed 4 bases and J shed 3 bases, with 9 bases lying between them. The DNA of the CDR3 is TGTGCCAGTAGTAGGCCCCCCTACACTGAAGCTTTCTTT. The encoded protein is CASSRPPYTEAFF.

The V gene is TRBV5-1, the J gene TRBJ2-6, with unresolved D. The germline CDR1 and CDR2 sequences are SGHRS and YFSETQ. CDR3 length: 14 residues. The V and J ends lost 0 bases and 0 bases respectively, with 1 base between them. The CDR3 reads CASSLASGANVLTF. The CDR3 nucleotides are TGCGCCAGCAGCTTGGCCTCTGGGGCCAACGTCCTGACTTTC.

This clone was observed a few times. V and J are TRBV6-2 or TRBV6-3 and TRBJ1-6; D ambiguous. V lost 2 bases and J 12 bases, leaving 14 bases between the germline ends. In germline, CDR1 is MNHEY, CDR2 SVGEGT. CDR3 size: 14 residues. CDR3 sequence: CASSYQGFDGPLHF. CDR3 DNA sequence: TGTGCCAGCAGTTACCAAGGATTTGATGGACCCCTCCACTTT.

The chain combines TRBV30 with TRBJ1-5; possibly TRBD1 for D (5 bases). This CDR3 contains 14 residues. Germline values: CDR1 GTSNPN, CDR2 SVGIG (reference sequence). Deletions cut 1 base from V and 0 bases from J, with 7 bases between. CDR3 bases: TGTGCCTGGAGTGCGACAGTTAGCAATCAGCCCCAGCATTTT. Amino acids: CAWSATVSNQPQHF. The full variable domain, in which reference TRBV30 and TRBJ1-5 provide the parts outside the CDR3, is SQTIHQWPATLVQPVGSPLSLECTVEGTSNPNLYWYRQAAGRGLQLLFYSVGIGQISSEVPQNLSASRPQDRQFILSSKKLLLSDSGFYLCAWSATVSNQPQHFGDGTRLSIL.

This sequence joins TRBV10-3 and TRBJ1-1; 7 positions agree with TRBD1. The J segment lost 4 bases and the V segment lost 8 bases, leaving 7 bases of the junction unmatched. The germline V gene encodes CDR1 ENHRY and CDR2 SYGVKD. The CDR3 is 13 residues long. The DNA of the CDR3 is TGTGCCATCGGACAGGTGCCCCTCACTGAAGCTTTCTTT. It specifies CAIGQVPLTEAFF.

CDR3 DNA: TGCGCCAGCAGCTTGGGGGGACAGGGTCAGGTCGAGCAGTACTTC. Translating gives CASSLGGQGQVEQYF. The chain carries TRBV5-1 and TRBJ2-7; TRBD1 matches at 9 bases. With 0 bases clipped from V and 6 bases from J, the junction kept 7 bases outside the gene matches. This CDR3 has 15 residues. CDR1 SGHRS and CDR2 YFSETQ come from the germline V gene.

This chain joins TRBV5-1 and TRBJ1-4, with D perhaps TRBD1 (5 bases). The CDR3 is made up of 16 amino acids. V was shortened by 2 bases and J by 8 bases, with 19 bases between the two germline ends. CDR1 and CDR2 from the germline V gene are SGHRS and YFSETQ. The CDR3 is CASSLEAFGQGEKLFF. CDR3 bases: TGCGCCAGCAGCTTAGAGGCCTTCGGGCAGGGCGAAAAACTGTTTTTT.

The CDR3 sequence: CASGLAMRRYNEQFF. The CDR3 bases are TGTGCTAGTGGTTTGGCCATGCGGCGGTACAATGAGCAGTTCTTC. The chain joins TRBV12-5 to TRBJ2-1; the D is unclear. V lost 1 base and J lost 4, with 11 bases in between. CDR1 and CDR2 from the germline V gene are LGHNT and FRNRAP. CDR3 size: 15 residues.

In this sample, this clone turned up a few times. This chain joins TRBV7-2 and TRBJ1-2; D ambiguous. V lost 3 bases and J 7 bases, leaving 15 bases between the germline ends. The CDR3 loop spans 14 amino acids. The germline gives CDR1 SGHTA, CDR2 FQGNSA. CDR3 bases: TGTGCCAGCAGCTTCCCCAGTACGGGGTTTGGCTACACCTTC. Its protein is CASSFPSTGFGYTF. Full variable domain (missing parts from reference TRBV7-2 and TRBJ1-2): GAGVSQSPSNKVTEKGKDVELRCDPISGHTALYWYRQSLGQGLEFLIYFQGNSAPDKSGLPSDRFSAERTGGSVSTLTIQRTQQEDSAVYLCASSFPSTGFGYTFGSGTRLTVV.

The V and J genes are TRBV29-1 and TRBJ1-1; D is uncertain. The CDR3 length is 14 residues. Germline V lookup: CDR1 SQVTM, CDR2 ANQGSEA. The V gene lost 6 bases and the J gene lost 1 base, with 15 bases spanning the gap. The DNA for the CDR3 is TGCAGCGTAGAACCAAGTAGAGGGAACACTGAAGCTTTCTTT. Translation gives CSVEPSRGNTEAFF.